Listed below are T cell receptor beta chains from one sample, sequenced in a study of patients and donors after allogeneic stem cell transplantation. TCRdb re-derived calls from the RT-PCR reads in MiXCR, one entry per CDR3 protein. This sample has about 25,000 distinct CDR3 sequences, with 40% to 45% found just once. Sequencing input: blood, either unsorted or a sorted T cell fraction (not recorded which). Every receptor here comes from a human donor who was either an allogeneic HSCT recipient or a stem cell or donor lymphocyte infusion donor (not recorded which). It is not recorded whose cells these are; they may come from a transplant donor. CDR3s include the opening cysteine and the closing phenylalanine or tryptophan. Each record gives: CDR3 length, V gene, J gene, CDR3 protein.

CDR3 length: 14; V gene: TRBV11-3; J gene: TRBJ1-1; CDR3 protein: CASSVGQGSTEAFF
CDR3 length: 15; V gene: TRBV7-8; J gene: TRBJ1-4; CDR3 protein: CASSATGRTNEKLFF
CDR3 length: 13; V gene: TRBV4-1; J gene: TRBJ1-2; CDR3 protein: CASSQGVNYGYTF
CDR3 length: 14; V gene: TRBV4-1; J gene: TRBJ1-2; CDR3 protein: CASSQDRTNYGYTF
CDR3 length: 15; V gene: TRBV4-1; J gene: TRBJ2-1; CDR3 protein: CASSPPGSGNNEQFF
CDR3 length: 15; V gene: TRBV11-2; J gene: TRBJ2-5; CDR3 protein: CASSSLEGFQETQYF
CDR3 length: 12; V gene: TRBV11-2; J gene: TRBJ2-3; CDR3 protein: CASSASGGTQYF
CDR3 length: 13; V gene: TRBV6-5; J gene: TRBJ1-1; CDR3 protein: CASSGHRNTEAFF
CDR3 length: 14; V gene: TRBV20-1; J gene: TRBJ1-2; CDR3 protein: CSARGQVDNYGYTF
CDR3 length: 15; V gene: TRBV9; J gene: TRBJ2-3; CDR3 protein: CASSVASILTDTQYF
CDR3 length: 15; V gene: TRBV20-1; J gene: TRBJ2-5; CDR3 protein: CSARDPTSGGETQYF
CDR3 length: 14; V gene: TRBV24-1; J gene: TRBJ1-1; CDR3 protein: CATSAPGTATEAFF
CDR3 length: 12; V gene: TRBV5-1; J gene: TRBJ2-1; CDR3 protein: CASFAGWNEQFF
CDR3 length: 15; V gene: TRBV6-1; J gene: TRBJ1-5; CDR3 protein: CASSEVGSVNQPQHF
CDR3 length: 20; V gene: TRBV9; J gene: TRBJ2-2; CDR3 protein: CASSVDGTSGRGTNTGELFF
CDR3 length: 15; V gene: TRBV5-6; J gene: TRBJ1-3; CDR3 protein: CASSFSQFSGNTIYF
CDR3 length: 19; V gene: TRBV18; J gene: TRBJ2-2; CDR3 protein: CASSTSFGTGQGLTGELFF
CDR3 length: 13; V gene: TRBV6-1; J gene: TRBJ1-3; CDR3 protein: CASSEQGGNTIYF
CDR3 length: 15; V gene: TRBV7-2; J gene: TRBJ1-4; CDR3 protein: CASSFTDEPNEKLFF
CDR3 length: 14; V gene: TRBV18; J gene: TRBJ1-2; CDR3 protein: CASSPQQGDYGYTF
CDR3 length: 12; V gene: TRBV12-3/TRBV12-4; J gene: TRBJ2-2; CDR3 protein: CASSLNTGELFF
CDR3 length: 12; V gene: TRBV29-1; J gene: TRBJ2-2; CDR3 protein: CSVGGNTGELFF
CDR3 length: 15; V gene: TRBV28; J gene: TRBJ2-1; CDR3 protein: CASSLIAGGDNEQFF
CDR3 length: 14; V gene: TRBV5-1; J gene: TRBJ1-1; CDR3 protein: CASSPDRGETEAFF
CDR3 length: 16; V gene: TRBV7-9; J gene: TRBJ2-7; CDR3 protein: CASSPPYGTGPYEQYF
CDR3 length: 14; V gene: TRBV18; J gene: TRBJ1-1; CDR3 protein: CASSPPGDQPEAFF
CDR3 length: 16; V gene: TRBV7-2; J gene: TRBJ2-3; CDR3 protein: CASSLGLAPGADTQYF
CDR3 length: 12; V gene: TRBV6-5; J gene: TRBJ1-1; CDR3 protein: CASSYGGTEAFF
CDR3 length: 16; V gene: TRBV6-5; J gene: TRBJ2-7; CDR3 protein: CASSYTVTSELGEQYF
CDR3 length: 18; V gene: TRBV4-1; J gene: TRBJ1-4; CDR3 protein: CASSQDFFTIEEGEKLFF
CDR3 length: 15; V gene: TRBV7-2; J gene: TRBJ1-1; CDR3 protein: CASSLEVGADTEAFF
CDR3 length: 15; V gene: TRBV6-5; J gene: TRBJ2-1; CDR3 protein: CASSYSRTPDAEQFF
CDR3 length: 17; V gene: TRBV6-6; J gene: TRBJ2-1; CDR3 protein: CASSYSKAGGSYNEQFF
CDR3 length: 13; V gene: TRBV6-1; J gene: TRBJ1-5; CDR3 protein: CASKTGVGQPQHF
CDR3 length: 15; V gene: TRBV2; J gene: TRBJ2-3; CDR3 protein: CATRGLSGATDTQYF
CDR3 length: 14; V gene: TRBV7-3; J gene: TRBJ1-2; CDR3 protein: CASSPRTGGEGYTF
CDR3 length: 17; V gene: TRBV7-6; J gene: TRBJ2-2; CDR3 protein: CASRFSGGLANTGELFF
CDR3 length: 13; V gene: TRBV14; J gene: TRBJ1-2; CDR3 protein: CASSQAGSYGYTF
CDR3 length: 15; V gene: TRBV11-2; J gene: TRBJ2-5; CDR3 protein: CASSSGTSGEETQYF
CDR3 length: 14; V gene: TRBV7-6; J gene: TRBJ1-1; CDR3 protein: CASRESYWDTEAFF
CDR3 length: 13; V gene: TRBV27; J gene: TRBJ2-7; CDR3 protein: CASSLETGYEQYF
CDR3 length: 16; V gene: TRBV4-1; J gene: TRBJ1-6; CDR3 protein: CASSQARTGAFSPLHF
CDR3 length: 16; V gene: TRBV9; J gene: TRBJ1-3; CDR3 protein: CASSVEWGGSGNTIYF